One and the same sample provided the 27 T cell receptor beta chains below, sequenced in a study of tissue T cells after allogeneic stem cell transplantation. The data were produced by immunoSEQ multiplex PCR, yet TCRdb's version contains in-frame clones alone and is incomplete. The sample consists of some 11,000 clones, around 70% of them appearing once. The sequences come from tissue from the right colon, collected at autopsy. The receptors were gathered from a woman between 18 and 49 years old with breast cancer.

The chain has TRBV4-2 and TRBJ1-5, with TRBD1 matching 7 bases. J lost 3 bases, V lost 3 bases, and 5 bases had no gene match. Germline V gene lookup returns CDR1 LGHNA and CDR2 YNFKEQ. The CDR3 runs 15 residues. CDR3 residues: CASSQPTGDNQPQHF. CDR3 DNA sequence: TGTGCCAGCAGCCAGCCAACAGGGGACAATCAGCCCCAGCATTTT.

In its sample, this clone was seen once. The chain has TRBV19 and TRBJ2-3; D may be TRBD1 (6 bases). This CDR3 is 16 amino acids long. Germline V CDR1 and CDR2: LNHDA, SQIVND (reference sequence). V was cut by 3 bases and J by 6 bases, with 19 bases left in between. Here the CDR3 reads CASSISTSTGPDTQYF. The CDR3 DNA is TGTGCCAGTAGTATCTCTACGTCAACAGGGCCGGATACGCAGTATTTT.

In this sample, this clone turned up once. The gene calls are TRBV2 and TRBJ2-5; the D gene is possibly TRBD1 (6 bases). The CDR3 length is 13 residues. V lost 6 bases and J 2 bases, leaving 10 bases between the germline ends. Germline V lookup: CDR1 SNHLY, CDR2 FYNNEI. The CDR3 loop reads CASSRGQQETQYF. The CDR3 DNA reads TGTGCCAGCAGCAGAGGACAGCAAGAGACCCAGTACTTC.

This clone appeared a single time. The V call is TRBV12-3 or TRBV12-4, the J call TRBJ1-5; unclear D gene. Trimming took 3 bases from V and 9 from J, leaving 12 bases between them. This CDR3 spans 13 amino acids. The DNA of the CDR3 is TGTGCCAGCAGTTTCCGGGTGGCGGGGCCCCAGCATTTT. Translating it yields CASSFRVAGPQHF.

V usage is TRBV6-1 and J usage is TRBJ2-5, with D possibly being TRBD1 (5 bases). The length of the CDR3 is 16 residues. The germline V and J ends were trimmed by 2 bases and 1 base, with 14 bases remaining between them. CDR1 MNHNS and CDR2 SASEGT come from the germline V gene. Written as DNA, the CDR3 is TGTGCCAGCAGTGAAAGAAGACAGCTTCTCCAAGAGACCCAGTACTTC. Translation gives CASSERRQLLQETQYF.

The chain combines TRBV12-3 or TRBV12-4 with TRBJ2-5; TRBD2 matches 7 bases. This CDR3 is built from 13 residues. The ends lost 7 bases at V and 5 bases at J; junction bases unmatched: 7. The CDR3 spells CASKDQGGETQYF. The CDR3 nucleotides read TGTGCCAGCAAGGATCAGGGAGGGGAGACCCAGTACTTC.

Comment on this clone: Other DNA sequences in this sample translate to the same CDR3. The chain links TRBV2 to TRBJ1-5, with D perhaps TRBD1 (5 bases). V was pared by 2 bases and J by 2 bases, with 13 bases between. Germline CDR1 is SNHLY and CDR2 is FYNNEI. This CDR3 contains 16 residues. The CDR3 is CASSERSGGGNQPQHF. The CDR3 coding sequence is TGTGCCAGCAGTGAACGCTCGGGGGGTGGCAATCAGCCCCAGCATTTT.

Regarding this clone: At one end the junction does not follow the germline gene, possibly because of a read error. This rearrangement joins TRBV6-6 to TRBJ2-1; D possibly corresponds to TRBD2 (5 bases). This CDR3 has 15 amino acids. The germline CDR1 and CDR2 sequences are MNHNY and SVGAGI (reference sequence). The CDR3 is CASGLTRIRSQAPLF. For the CDR3, the DNA is TGTGCCAGCGGCCTCACTAGGATACGAAGCCAAGCCCCCCTCTTC.

This clone showed up just a few times. This chain joins TRBV7-8 and TRBJ2-5; D is uncertain. Germline V gives CDR1 SGHVS, CDR2 FQNEAQ. This CDR3 spans 13 amino acids. The V gene lost 3 bases and the J gene lost 2 bases, with 7 bases spanning the gap. In DNA form, the CDR3 reads TGTGCCAGCAGCTTGGGCAGTCAAGAGACCCAGTACTTC. Residues: CASSLGSQETQYF.

This clone was observed a single time. The chain uses TRBV10-3 and TRBJ2-1; 9 bases fit TRBD2. The V gene end was trimmed by 0 bases and the J gene end by 8 bases; junction bases not matched to a gene: 11. Germline V gene lookup returns CDR1 ENHRY and CDR2 SYGVKD. This CDR3 region has 17 residues. CDR3 nucleotides: TGTGCCATCAGTGAGTCGATTCTGGGCGGGGGGGCCGATGAGCAGTTCTTC. Residues: CAISESILGGGADEQFF.

This clone was counted a single time. The chain is built from TRBV4-3 and TRBJ2-5, with 8 bases fitting TRBD2. The germline gives CDR1 LGHNA, CDR2 YSLEER. V lost 0 bases and J lost 1; bases outside the gene matches: 10. The CDR3 contains 18 residues. The CDR3: CASSQDSYGGGPQETQYF. CDR3 DNA sequence: TGCGCCAGCAGCCAAGATTCGTACGGGGGGGGGCCCCAAGAGACCCAGTACTTC.

This rearrangement joins TRBV5-6 to TRBJ1-1; TRBD1 matches 7 bases. Trimming cost V 0 bases and J 1 base; bases outside gene matches: 3. The germline V gene has CDR1 SGHDT and CDR2 YYEEEE. This CDR3 has 15 amino acids. This chain's CDR3 is CASSLGQGRNTEAFF. The CDR3, as DNA: TGTGCCAGCAGCTTGGGACAGGGTAGGAACACTGAAGCTTTCTTT.

The chain uses TRBV19 and TRBJ1-1; no clear D gene. This CDR3 comprises 13 residues. The V end lost 3 bases, the J end lost 2 bases, and 7 bases lay between the germline ends. Per the germline V gene, CDR1 is LNHDA and CDR2 is SQIVND (reference sequence). The CDR3 sequence is CASSISVNTEAFF. As DNA, the CDR3 is TGTGCCAGTAGTATTTCTGTTAACACTGAAGCTTTCTTT.

The rearrangement links TRBV27 to TRBJ2-2; TRBD2 matches 9 bases. The ends lost 3 bases at V and 8 bases at J; junction bases unmatched: 7. The CDR3 runs 15 residues. Germline CDR1 MNHEY, CDR2 SMNVEV (reference sequence). This CDR3 is CASSFPGLAGGELFF. The CDR3 DNA sequence: TGTGCCAGCAGTTTCCCGGGACTAGCTGGAGGGGAGCTGTTTTTT.

Regarding this clone: Other DNA sequences in this specimen translate into the identical CDR3. V is TRBV7-9 and J is TRBJ1-1, with D perhaps TRBD1 (5 bases). The CDR3 covers 14 residues. V gave up 2 bases and J gave up 5 bases, with 12 bases separating them. The germline V gene encodes CDR1 SEHNR and CDR2 FQNEAQ (reference sequence). For the CDR3, the DNA is TGTGCCAGCAGCTTACGCGGGGGGAGGACTGAAGCTTTCTTT. Translating gives CASSLRGGRTEAFF.

V is TRBV5-1 and J is TRBJ1-6; perhaps TRBD1 as D (5 bases). The germline V and J ends were trimmed by 8 bases and 10 bases, with 16 bases remaining between them. CDR3 size: 13 residues. Per the germline V gene, CDR1 is SGHRS and CDR2 is YFSETQ. The DNA of the CDR3 is TGCGCCAGTCACCAGGGACTAAGATCACCCCTCCACTTT. The encoded protein is CASHQGLRSPLHF.

V gene TRBV6-1 combines with J gene TRBJ2-3; 8 nucleotides match TRBD2. The germline V gene encodes CDR1 MNHNS and CDR2 SASEGT. The CDR3 consists of 15 residues. J was trimmed by 6 bases and V by 2 bases; bases with no gene match: 7. CDR3 protein: CASSEIGGGRDTQYF. In DNA form, the CDR3 reads TGTGCCAGCAGTGAAATTGGCGGGGGGCGGGATACGCAGTATTTT.

V usage is TRBV5-1 and J usage is TRBJ2-7, with D tentatively TRBD2 (5 bases). CDR3 size: 13 residues. Trimming left V 3 bases short and J 0 bases short, with 7 bases between. Looked up from germline, CDR1 is SGHRS and CDR2 is YFSETQ. DNA of the CDR3: TGCGCCAGCAGCTGGGCGGGCTCCTACGAGCAGTACTTC. This sequence encodes CASSWAGSYEQYF.

This clone was seen only a few times. This rearrangement joins TRBV5-1 to TRBJ2-1; D ambiguous. CDR3 length: 15 amino acids. Deletions cut 0 bases from V and 3 bases from J, with 10 bases between. Germline loops: CDR1 SGHRS, CDR2 YFSETQ. CDR3 protein: CASSLGGSFYNEQFF. Written as DNA, the CDR3 is TGCGCCAGCAGCTTGGGGGGTAGCTTCTACAATGAGCAGTTCTTC.

V and J are TRBV7-3 and TRBJ2-5; TRBD2 is a possible D gene (6 bases). Per the germline V gene, CDR1 is SGHTA and CDR2 is FQGTGA. The length of the CDR3 is 15 residues. Trimming shortened V by 0 bases and J by 1 base, and 9 bases separated the two germline ends. CDR3 sequence: CASSLTGLPQETQYF. For the CDR3, the DNA is TGTGCCAGCAGCTTAACGGGACTCCCCCAAGAGACCCAGTACTTC.

This chain links TRBV21-1 with TRBJ2-7; TRBD2 is the table's D call, not checked against the DNA. TRBV21-1 is an annotated pseudogene. CDR3 length: 16 residues. DNA for the CDR3: TGTGCCAGCAGCAAAGGGGGGGGACTAGCGGGCTACGAGCAGTACTTC. It specifies CASSKGGGLAGYEQYF.

The CDR3 DNA is TGCGCCAGCAGCTTGGATCGGGGTCTAGGAAACACCATATATTTT. As protein: CASSLDRGLGNTIYF. The chain carries TRBV5-1 and TRBJ1-3, with D unclear. CDR1 and CDR2 (germline): SGHRS, YFSETQ. Trimming shortened V by 0 bases and J by 4 bases, and 11 bases separated the two germline ends. This CDR3 is built from 15 residues.

The chain carries TRBV4-1 and TRBJ2-7; 8 nucleotides line up with TRBD1. V lost 4 bases to trimming and J lost 3 bases; unmatched junction nucleotides: 8. Germline CDR1 MGHRA, CDR2 YSYEKL. CDR3 length: 15 residues. CDR3 protein: CASSPGQGADYEQYF. CDR3 DNA: TGCGCCAGCAGCCCCGGGCAGGGGGCCGACTACGAGCAGTACTTC.

The CDR3 DNA reads as TGTGCCAGCAGGGGCGGAAGCTACGAGCAGTACTTC. This gives the protein CASRGGSYEQYF. This chain joins TRBV6-6 and TRBJ2-7; D remains ambiguous. CDR3 length equals 12 residues. Germline-derived CDR1 and CDR2 are MNHNY and SVGAGI (reference sequence). The V end was cut by 6 bases, the J end by 3 bases, with 9 bases between.

This clone appeared a single time. The rearrangement links TRBV5-1 to TRBJ2-2; D may match TRBD1 or TRBD2 (5 bases each). Between the trimmed V and J ends, which lost 3 bases and 5 bases, there was a span of 20 bases. The germline V gene encodes CDR1 SGHRS and CDR2 YFSETQ. The length of the CDR3 is 17 residues. The CDR3 sequence: CASSSQAGTRETGELFF. The CDR3 DNA reads as TGCGCCAGCAGCTCCCAGGCCGGGACCAGGGAGACCGGGGAGCTGTTTTTT.

The chain couples TRBV30 to TRBJ1-6; 7 bases are a match to TRBD1. V shed 8 bases and J 0 bases; nucleotides not matched to a gene: 7. The CDR3 length is 15 residues. Germline assignment: CDR1 GTSNPN and CDR2 SVGIG (reference sequence). The CDR3 nucleotides read TGTGCCGGGAAGACAGGGAGCTCCTATAATTCACCCCTCCACTTT. Protein sequence: CAGKTGSSYNSPLHF.

J is TRBJ2-2 and V is TRBV7-2, with 8 bases aligning to TRBD1. The germline V gene has CDR1 SGHTA and CDR2 FQGNSA. This CDR3 has 14 residues. Germline trimming cut 5 bases from V and 3 bases from J; bases unmatched to any gene: 2. The CDR3 reads CASSAQGDTGELFF. CDR3 DNA: TGTGCCAGCAGCGCACAGGGGGACACCGGGGAGCTGTTTTTT.